A selection of T cell receptor beta chains follows, all from one sample in a study of identical twins. A single record per CDR3 protein comes from TCRdb applying MiXCR to the 5' RACE reads. The data hold around 340,000 distinct CDR3 sequences, with roughly 9% observed a single time. Material: naive T cells sorted from blood. The receptor set was obtained from a woman aged 45-60 years in good health. Both conserved end residues are part of each CDR3. The order of the fields is clone size, V gene, D gene, J gene, CDR3 DNA, CDR3 protein. A D gene is named only where the DNA matches it firmly. Part of the rows lack a size; the others show once, few, many or a class for expanded clones.

-	TRBV12-3/TRBV12-4	TRBD2	TRBJ2-3	TGTGCCAGCCTCCCCATGGCGGGAGGGGTGGTAAATACGCAGTATTTT	CASLPMAGGVVNTQYF
-	TRBV20-1	TRBD2	TRBJ2-7	TGCAGCAGTGCTAGCGGGGGTGGGTACGAGCAGTACTTC	CSSASGGGYEQYF
many	TRBV12-3/TRBV12-4	TRBD2	TRBJ2-4	TGTGCCAGCAGCGTAAGCGGGAGGCTAAACATTCAGTACTTC	CASSVSGRLNIQYF
-	TRBV7-2	TRBD1	TRBJ1-2	TGTGCCAGCAGCTCAGCCGGGACAGGGGGAGCCTATGGCTACACCTTC	CASSSAGTGGAYGYTF
-	TRBV4-2	TRBD1	TRBJ2-1	TGTGCCAGCAGCCCGGGACAGGGATTAAACAATGAGCAGTTCTTC	CASSPGQGLNNEQFF
few	TRBV5-1	-	TRBJ2-1	TGCGCCAGCAGCCTGGATAGCGGTTCCGCCCGGGGTGAGCAGTTCTTC	CASSLDSGSARGEQFF
many	TRBV7-9	-	TRBJ2-1	TGTGCCAGCAGCTTTTCAAGCATCTACAATGAGCAGTTCTTC	CASSFSSIYNEQFF
many	TRBV29-1	-	TRBJ2-3	TGCAGCGTTAGGCAAGATACGCAGTATTTT	CSVRQDTQYF
few	TRBV7-9	-	TRBJ2-1	TGTGCCAGCAGCTTATTGCGACGACCGCGAGGCGGTGAGCAGTTCTTC	CASSLLRRPRGGEQFF
many	TRBV12-3/TRBV12-4	TRBD1	TRBJ2-1	TGTGCCAGCAGAGGGACAGGGAACAATGAGCAGTTCTTC	CASRGTGNNEQFF
few	TRBV12-3/TRBV12-4	TRBD1	TRBJ1-6	TGTGCCAGCAGGTCCGGGACAGAGAATTCACCCCTCCACTTT	CASRSGTENSPLHF
many	TRBV7-2	-	TRBJ1-5	TGTGCCAGCAGCTCCCAATACCTTCAGCCCCAGCATTTT	CASSSQYLQPQHF
many	TRBV24-1	TRBD2	TRBJ2-4	TGTGCCACCAGTGAGGCCGGGACTAGTTTCAAAAACATTCAGTACTTC	CATSEAGTSFKNIQYF
-	TRBV27	-	TRBJ2-1	TGTGCCAGCATAAGTAGCGCCTACAATGAGCAGTTCTTC	CASISSAYNEQFF
many	TRBV24-1	-	TRBJ2-2	TGTGCCACCAGTGACTCGGACCCGTTTATAGGCGGGGAGCTGTTTTTT	CATSDSDPFIGGELFF
few	TRBV27	TRBD2	TRBJ2-1	TGTCCCAGCAGTCTTCCCTCACTAGCGGGAGGGCCCCATGAGCAGTTCTTC	CPSSLPSLAGGPHEQFF